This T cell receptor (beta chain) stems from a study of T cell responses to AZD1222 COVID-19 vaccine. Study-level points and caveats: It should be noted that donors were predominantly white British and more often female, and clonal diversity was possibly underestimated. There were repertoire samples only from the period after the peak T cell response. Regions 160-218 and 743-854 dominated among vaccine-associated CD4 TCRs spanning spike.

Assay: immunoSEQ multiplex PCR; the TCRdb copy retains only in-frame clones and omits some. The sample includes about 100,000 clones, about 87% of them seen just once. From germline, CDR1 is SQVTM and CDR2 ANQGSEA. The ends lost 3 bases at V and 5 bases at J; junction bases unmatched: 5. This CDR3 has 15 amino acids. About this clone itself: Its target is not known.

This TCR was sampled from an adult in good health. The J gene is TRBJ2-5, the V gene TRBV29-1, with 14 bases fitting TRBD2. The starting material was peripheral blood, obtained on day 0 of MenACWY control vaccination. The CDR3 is CSVDPTSGRVETQYF. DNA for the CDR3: TGCAGCGTTGACCCGACTAGCGGGAGGGTGGAGACCCAGTACTTC.